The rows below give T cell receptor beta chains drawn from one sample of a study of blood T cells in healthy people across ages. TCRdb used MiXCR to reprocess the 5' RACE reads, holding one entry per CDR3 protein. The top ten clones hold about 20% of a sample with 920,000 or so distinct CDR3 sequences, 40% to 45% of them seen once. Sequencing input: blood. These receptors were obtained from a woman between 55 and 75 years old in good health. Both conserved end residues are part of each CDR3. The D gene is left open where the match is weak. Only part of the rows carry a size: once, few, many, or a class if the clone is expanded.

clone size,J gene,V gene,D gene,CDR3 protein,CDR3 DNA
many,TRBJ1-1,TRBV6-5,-,CASRRANTEAFF,TGTGCCAGCCGACGGGCGAACACTGAAGCTTTCTTT
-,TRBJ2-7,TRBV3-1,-,CASSQETEGPTYEQYF,TGTGCCAGCAGCCAAGAAACGGAGGGGCCGACCTACGAGCAGTACTTC
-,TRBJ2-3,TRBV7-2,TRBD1,CASSHDRGGTDTQYF,TGTGCCAGCAGCCATGACAGGGGAGGCACAGATACGCAGTATTTT
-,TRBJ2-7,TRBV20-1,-,CSASTGSKAYNEQYF,TGCAGTGCTAGCACGGGGTCAAAGGCCTACAATGAGCAGTACTTC
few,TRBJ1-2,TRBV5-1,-,CASSPDSIVAGYTF,TGCGCCAGCAGCCCGGACAGCATAGTGGCTGGCTACACCTTC
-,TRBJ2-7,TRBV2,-,CACREQSISTYEQYF,TGTGCCTGCAGGGAGCAAAGTATTTCAACCTACGAGCAGTACTTC
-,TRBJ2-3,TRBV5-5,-,CASSEGGGRYTDTQYF,TGTGCCAGCAGCGAAGGAGGTGGGCGGTACACAGATACGCAGTATTTT
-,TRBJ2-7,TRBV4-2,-,CASSQGSSAFYEQYF,TGTGCCAGCAGCCAAGGGTCAAGCGCCTTCTACGAGCAGTACTTC
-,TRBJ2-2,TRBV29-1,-,CSVEGSTGELFF,TGCAGCGTTGAGGGTTCCACCGGGGAGCTGTTTTTT
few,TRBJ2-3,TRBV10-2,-,CATSKGKSTDTQYF,TGCGCCACCTCAAAGGGGAAAAGCACAGATACGCAGTATTTT
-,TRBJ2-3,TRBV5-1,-,CARSLGPDTQYF,TGCGCCCGCAGCTTGGGGCCAGATACGCAGTATTTT
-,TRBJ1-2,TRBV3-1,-,CASSQGKGLTGSNGYTF,TGTGCCAGCAGCCAAGGCAAGGGACTAACAGGGTCCAATGGCTACACCTTC
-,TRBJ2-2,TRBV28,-,CASSRKRGELFF,TGTGCCAGCAGCCGGAAACGCGGGGAGCTGTTTTTT
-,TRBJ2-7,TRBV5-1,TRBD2,CASSWSGRAVDEQYF,TGCGCCAGCAGCTGGAGCGGGAGGGCCGTGGATGAGCAGTACTTC
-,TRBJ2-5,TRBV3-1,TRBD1,CASIDRGRIQETQYF,TGTGCCAGCATAGACAGGGGGCGCATCCAAGAGACCCAGTACTTC
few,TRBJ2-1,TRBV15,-,CATESGGARGNEQFF,TGTGCCACCGAATCCGGGGGTGCTCGGGGCAATGAGCAGTTCTTC
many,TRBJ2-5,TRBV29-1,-,CSATQTKETQYF,TGCAGCGCCACTCAAACAAAAGAGACCCAGTACTTC
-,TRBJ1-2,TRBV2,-,CASGGGGYTF,TGTGCCAGCGGGGGTGGTGGCTACACCTTC
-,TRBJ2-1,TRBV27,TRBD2,CASSLSYTGTSNEQFF,TGTGCCAGCAGTTTATCGTACACAGGGACTAGCAATGAGCAGTTCTTC
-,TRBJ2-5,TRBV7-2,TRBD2,CASSYSGRPYNEQYF,TGTGCCAGCAGCTATAGCGGGAGGCCCTACAATGAGCAGTACTTC
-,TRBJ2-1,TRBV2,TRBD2,CASRGGLAGVRQFF,TGTGCCAGCAGAGGGGGACTAGCGGGAGTTCGGCAGTTCTTC
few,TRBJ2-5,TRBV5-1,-,CATRGGDWEETQYF,TGCGCCACGAGGGGCGGGGATTGGGAAGAGACCCAGTACTTC
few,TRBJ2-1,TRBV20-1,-,CSARWAEGNEQFF,TGCAGTGCTAGGTGGGCGGAGGGGAATGAGCAGTTCTTC
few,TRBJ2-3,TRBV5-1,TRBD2,CASSPRRDGRPSTDTQYF,TGCGCCAGCAGCCCTAGGAGGGACGGGAGGCCTAGCACAGATACGCAGTATTTT
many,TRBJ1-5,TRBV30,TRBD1,CAWTVTGRGQPQHF,TGTGCCTGGACAGTGACAGGGAGAGGTCAGCCCCAGCATTTT
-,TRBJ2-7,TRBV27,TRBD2,CASSARTSEREQYF,TGTGCCAGCAGCGCAAGGACTAGCGAGCGCGAGCAGTACTTC
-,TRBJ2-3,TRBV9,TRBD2,CVSSEGLAGYTQYF,TGTGTCAGCAGCGAGGGACTAGCGGGATACACGCAGTATTTT
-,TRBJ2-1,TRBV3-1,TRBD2,CASSPALAGTTNEQFF,TGTGCCAGCAGCCCTGCGTTAGCGGGCACTACAAATGAGCAGTTCTTC
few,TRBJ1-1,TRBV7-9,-,CASSLKEEAFF,TGTGCCAGCAGCTTAAAGGAGGAAGCTTTCTTT
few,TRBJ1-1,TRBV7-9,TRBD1,CASSPHTGGGMNTEAFF,TGTGCCAGCAGCCCGCACACAGGGGGCGGGATGAACACTGAAGCTTTCTTT
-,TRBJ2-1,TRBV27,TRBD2,CASSLSRTSVNEQFF,TGTGCCAGCAGTTTATCGCGGACTAGCGTGAATGAGCAGTTCTTC
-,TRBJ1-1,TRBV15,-,CATRSSNTEAFF,TGTGCCACCAGGTCATCGAACACTGAAGCTTTCTTT
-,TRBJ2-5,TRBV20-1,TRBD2,CSARPLLAGVTYQETQYF,TGCAGTGCTAGACCTTTACTAGCGGGAGTGACCTACCAAGAGACCCAGTACTTC
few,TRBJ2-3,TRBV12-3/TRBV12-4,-,CASSTPQRARTQYF,TGTGCCAGCAGCACGCCCCAACGGGCTCGTACGCAGTATTTT
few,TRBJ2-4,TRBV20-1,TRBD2,CSASPGLHPREQYF,TGCAGTGCTAGTCCGGGACTACACCCTAGGGAGCAGTACTTC
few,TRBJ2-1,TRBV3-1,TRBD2,CASSSLTSGSRDEQFF,TGTGCCAGCAGTTCCCTTACTAGCGGGAGTAGGGATGAGCAGTTCTTC
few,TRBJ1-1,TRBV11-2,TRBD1,CASSLDRGRFMPLNTEAFF,TGTGCCAGCAGCTTAGACAGGGGGCGGTTTATGCCCCTGAACACTGAAGCTTTCTTT
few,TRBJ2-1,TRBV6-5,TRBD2,CASSLTGTSDEQFF,TGTGCCAGCAGTCTTACCGGGACTAGTGATGAGCAGTTCTTC
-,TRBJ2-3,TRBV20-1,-,CSAQGRSFLIDTQNF,TGCAGTGCTCAGGGGCGCAGCTTTTTGATAGATACGCAGAATTTT
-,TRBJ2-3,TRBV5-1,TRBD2,CASSWGGLETDTQYF,TGCGCCAGCAGCTGGGGAGGGCTAGAAACAGATACGCAGTATTTT
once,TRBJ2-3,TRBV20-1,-,CSATLGVGDTQYF,TGCAGTGCTACTTTGGGAGTGGGGGATACGCAGTATTTT
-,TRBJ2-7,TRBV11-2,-,CASNWEVSYEQYF,TGTGCCAGCAACTGGGAGGTCTCCTACGAGCAGTACTTC
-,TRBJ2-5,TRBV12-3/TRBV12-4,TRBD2,CASSSTSGETQYF,TGTGCCAGCAGTTCAACTAGCGGAGAGACCCAGTACTTC
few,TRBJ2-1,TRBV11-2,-,CASSLVGGPYNEQFF,TGTGCCAGCAGCTTAGTGGGAGGACCCTACAATGAGCAGTTCTTC
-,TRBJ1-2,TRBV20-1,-,CSARRQDDYGYTF,TGCAGTGCTAGACGACAGGACGACTATGGCTACACCTTC
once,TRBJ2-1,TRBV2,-,CASKAVLSPYNEQFF,TGTGCCAGCAAGGCTGTCCTTTCCCCCTACAATGAGCAGTTCTTC
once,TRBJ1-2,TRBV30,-,CAWSDPGPYYGYTF,TGTGCCTGGAGTGATCCCGGGCCCTACTATGGCTACACCTTC
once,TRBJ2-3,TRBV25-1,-,CASSEVGTFTDTQYF,TGTGCCAGCAGTGAAGTTGGGACGTTTACAGATACGCAGTATTTT
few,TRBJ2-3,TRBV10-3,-,CATGTGGTDTQYF,TGTGCCACCGGCACGGGGGGCACAGATACGCAGTATTTT
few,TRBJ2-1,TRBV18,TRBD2,CASSPPSGRNYNEQFF,TGTGCCAGCTCACCACCGAGCGGGAGGAACTACAATGAGCAGTTCTTC
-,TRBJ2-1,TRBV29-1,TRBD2,CSVGASGEQFF,TGCAGCGTTGGGGCTAGCGGTGAGCAGTTCTTC
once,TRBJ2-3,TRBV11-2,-,CASSSLGTPRYYTDTQYF,TGTGCCAGCAGCTCCCTCGGGACCCCAAGGTATTACACAGATACGCAGTATTTT